Following are 30 T cell receptor beta chains from one sample sequenced in a study of read filtering for tumor transcriptome and immune sequencing. The library was built from about 400 ng RNA with molecular barcoded adaptors for alpha/delta and beta/gamma chains. TCRdb called the reads again in MiXCR, with one record for every CDR3 protein. Among fewer than 35,000 distinct CDR3 sequences listed, under 20% were seen once. Sequencing was carried out using a population of CD138-negative cells sorted from bone marrow. Source of these receptors: a donor over 35 with multiple myeloma.

About this clonotype itself: The germline gene is not matched at one end of the junction; a read error may be the cause. The CDR3 is CASGGGLSYDEQFF. The CDR3 DNA sequence: TGTGCCAGTGGGGGGGGGCTCTCCTACGATGAGCAGTTCTTC. V gene TRBV3-1 combines with J gene TRBJ2-1; D may be TRBD2 (7 bases). This CDR3 is 14 amino acids long. Per the germline V gene, CDR1 is LGHDT and CDR2 is YNNKEL (reference sequence).

This chain's CDR3 is CSVGRGGTNEKLFF. Written as DNA, the CDR3 is TGCAGCGTTGGTCGGGGCGGCACTAATGAAAAACTGTTTTTT. The chain combines TRBV29-1 with TRBJ1-4, with a tentative D call TRBD1 (5 bases). The CDR3 spans 14 residues. Trimming took off 4 bases at V and 2 bases at J, with 11 bases between the two ends. CDR1 and CDR2 (germline): SQVTM, ANQGSEA.

The table lists this clonotype with many counts. The V and J genes are TRBV27 and TRBJ2-1; no definite D call. Trimming shortened V by 6 bases and J by 16 bases, and 22 bases separated the two germline ends. Germline loops: CDR1 MNHEY, CDR2 SMNVEV (reference sequence). There are 13 residues in the CDR3. The CDR3 nucleotides are TGTGCCAGCAGCACCCCGACCGCTAGAGAGAATTTCTTC. Its protein product is CASSTPTARENFF.

This clonotype was recorded at least ten times. The rearrangement links TRBV28 to TRBJ2-3; no definite D call. The germline V gene encodes CDR1 MDHEN and CDR2 SYDVKM. V lost 6 bases and J lost 6, with 13 bases in between. The CDR3 runs to 13 residues. CDR3 in DNA: TGTGCCAGCAGCCCTACTTCTTCGGATACGCAGTATTTT. Encoded protein: CASSPTSSDTQYF.

This clonotype has a count of ten or more. CDR3 sequence: CASSQDVRSGKQFF. CDR3 nucleotides: TGTGCCAGCAGCCAAGATGTTAGGAGTGGAAAGCAGTTCTTC. The V call is TRBV3-1, the J call TRBJ2-1, with no clear D. The CDR3 sequence is 14 residues long. Germline V gene sequence: CDR1 LGHDT, CDR2 YNNKEL (reference sequence). V shed 0 bases and J shed 11 bases, with 14 bases lying between them.

This clonotype was detected many times. The gene calls are TRBV30 and TRBJ2-6; a weak D match, TRBD1 (6 bases). This CDR3 has 20 amino acids. Trimming took off 2 bases at V and 4 bases at J, with 27 bases between the two ends. CDR1 and CDR2 from the germline V gene are GTSNPN and SVGIG (reference sequence). CDR3 DNA sequence: TGTGCCTGGAGTACCTTTGACAGGACCCTCCTATCCTCCGGGGCCAACGTCCTGACTTTC. Its protein product is CAWSTFDRTLLSSGANVLTF.

This clonotype was detected ten times or more. J is TRBJ1-1 and V is TRBV18; tentative D call: TRBD1 (6 bases). This CDR3 is built from 13 residues. The V gene's germline CDR1 is KGHSH and CDR2 LQKENI. With 3 bases removed from V and 3 bases from J, the gap between germline ends came to 8 bases. The CDR3 loop reads CASSPRQDTEAFF. For the CDR3, the DNA is TGTGCCAGCTCACCGAGACAGGACACTGAAGCTTTCTTT.

This clonotype appeared many times. This chain joins TRBV11-2 and TRBJ2-2; D is unclear. The CDR3 totals 12 residues. Trimming cost V 5 bases and J 10 bases, with 11 bases left between them. The germline V gene has CDR1 SGHAT and CDR2 FQNNGV. The DNA for the CDR3 is TGTGCCAGCAGCACCCGGACGCTGGAGCTGTTTTTT. This gives the protein CASSTRTLELFF. The full variable domain, its missing parts supplied by reference TRBV11-2 and TRBJ2-2, is EAGVAQSPRYKIIEKRQSVAFWCNPISGHATLYWYQQILGQGPKLLIQFQNNGVVDDSQLPKDRFSAERLKGVDSTLKIQPAKLEDSAVYLCASSTRTLELFFGEGSRLTVL.

In regard to this clonotype: This may come from a read error, since a much larger clone is one base off. The genes are TRBV29-1 and TRBJ1-2, with unresolved D. The CDR3 contains 11 residues. The germline V gene has CDR1 SQVTM and CDR2 ANQGSEA. CDR3 DNA: TGCAGCGTTTGGACGGTCTATGGCTACGCCTTC. Translating it yields CSVWTVYGYAF.

This clonotype was counted many times. This rearrangement joins TRBV7-6 to TRBJ2-7, with D possibly called TRBD1 or TRBD2 (5 bases each). The CDR3 is made up of 14 amino acids. Between the trimmed V and J ends, which lost 1 base and 2 bases, there was a span of 9 bases. CDR1 SGHVS and CDR2 FNYEAQ come from the germline V gene. In DNA form, the CDR3 reads TGTGCCAGCAGCTTAGGAGGGGTAGCCTACGAGCAGTACTTC. Translated, it gives CASSLGGVAYEQYF.

This clonotype was observed many times. The CDR3 is CATSRDGAALTQYF. The CDR3 coding sequence is TGTGCCACCAGCAGAGACGGGGCCGCGCTTACGCAGTATTTT. The V gene is TRBV15, the J gene TRBJ2-3, with D tentatively TRBD1 or TRBD2 (5 bases each). The V gene's germline CDR1 is LNHNV and CDR2 YYDKDF (reference sequence). The CDR3 is 14 amino acids. V lost 0 bases to trimming and J lost 8 bases, with 12 bases between them.

This clonotype was counted at least ten times. CDR3 coding DNA: TGTGCCAGCAGCCCCCAGAACAATGAGCAGTTCTTC. Residues: CASSPQNNEQFF. The J gene is TRBJ2-1, the V gene TRBV13, with unresolved D. Germline V lookup: CDR1 PRHDT, CDR2 FYEKMQ (reference sequence). CDR3 length equals 12 residues. Trimming pared 5 bases from V and 5 bases from J, leaving 7 bases between.

There are many counts of this clonotype. The V and J genes are TRBV7-2 and TRBJ1-5; D may be TRBD1 (5 bases). The CDR3 runs 15 residues. V was cut by 5 bases and J by 7 bases, with 18 bases left in between. The V gene's germline CDR1 is SGHTA and CDR2 FQGNSA. In DNA form, the CDR3 reads TGTGCCAGCAGCCTGGACATGGAGGGCGGGCAGCCCCAGCATTTT. Amino acid sequence: CASSLDMEGGQPQHF.

This clonotype was recorded many times. CDR3 protein: CSVERGQGGELFF. The CDR3 bases are TGCAGCGTTGAAAGGGGGCAAGGCGGGGAGCTGTTTTTT. The rearrangement joins TRBV29-1 to TRBJ2-2; 7 nucleotides agree with TRBD1. The CDR3 consists of 13 residues. Germline trimming cut 2 bases from V and 7 bases from J; bases unmatched to any gene: 4. Looked up from germline, CDR1 is SQVTM and CDR2 is ANQGSEA.

This clonotype was detected many times. This chain uses TRBV12-3 or TRBV12-4 with TRBJ2-5, with 10 nucleotides matching TRBD1. This CDR3 is 16 amino acids long. V gave up 4 bases and J gave up 4 bases; unmatched junction bases: 9. CDR3 protein: CASSSGTGDAGETQYF. CDR3 nucleotide sequence: TGTGCCAGCAGTTCCGGGACAGGGGATGCGGGAGAGACCCAGTACTTC.

This clonotype was seen ten or more times. This chain joins TRBV6-5 and TRBJ2-2; D is unclear. Per germline, CDR1 MNHEY and CDR2 SVGAGI. V lost 2 bases, J lost 2 bases, and 6 bases lay in between. The CDR3 has 14 residues. The CDR3 is CASSYGGNTGELFF. In DNA, the CDR3 is TGTGCCAGCAGTTACGGCGGAAACACCGGGGAGCTGTTTTTT.

The sample holds many counts of this clonotype. The CDR3 protein is CASSQGSAGEQFF. CDR3 DNA: TGTGCCAGCAGCCAAGGTAGCGCGGGGGAGCAGTTCTTC. The chain employs TRBV3-1 and TRBJ2-1; D perhaps matches TRBD2 (6 bases). The length of the CDR3 is 13 residues. Germline V gene sequence: CDR1 LGHDT, CDR2 YNNKEL (reference sequence). V was cut by 1 base and J by 10 bases, with 11 bases left in between.

This clonotype was observed many times. The chain uses TRBV20-1 and TRBJ1-4; no clear D gene. The germline V and J ends were trimmed by 0 bases and 7 bases, with 6 bases remaining between them. There are 12 residues in the CDR3. The germline V gene has CDR1 DFQATT and CDR2 SNEGSKA (reference sequence). Here the CDR3 DNA reads TGCAGTGCTAGAGATCTAGGTGAAAAACTGTTTTTT. The encoded protein is CSARDLGEKLFF.

The chain uses TRBV2 and TRBJ2-4; TRBD2 agrees at 9 bases. Germline CDR1 reads SNHLY; CDR2 reads FYNNEI. Trimming cost V 6 bases and J 3 bases; bases outside gene matches: 6. The CDR3 has 15 residues. The CDR3 protein is CASRLAGASKNIQYF. CDR3 nucleotide sequence: TGTGCCAGCAGGTTAGCGGGGGCGAGCAAAAACATTCAGTACTTC.

As for this clonotype: A much larger clone sits a single nucleotide away, making a read error possible. The gene calls are TRBV20-1 and TRBJ2-5; D may be TRBD2 (7 bases). The CDR3 sequence is 15 residues long. V was cut by 3 bases and J by 1 base, with 15 bases left in between. The germline V gene encodes CDR1 DFQATT and CDR2 SNEGSKA (reference sequence). The CDR3 loop is CSASVQGRAQETQYF. The DNA for the CDR3 is TGCAGTGCTAGCGTGCAGGGGAGGGCCCAAGAGACCCAGTACTTC.

The J gene is TRBJ2-1, the V gene TRBV19; 9 bases map to TRBD2. Germline CDR1 reads LNHDA; CDR2 reads SQIVND (reference sequence). The V segment lost 5 bases and the J segment 6 bases; nucleotides outside the gene matches: 11. This CDR3 region has 16 residues. The chain's CDR3 is CASSERTAGGRNEQFF. Written as DNA, the CDR3 is TGTGCCAGTAGTGAGAGAACAGCGGGAGGCCGCAATGAGCAGTTCTTC.

The gene calls are TRBV5-1 and TRBJ2-1, with TRBD2 as a possible D gene (6 bases). Between the trimmed V and J ends, which lost 2 bases and 0 bases, there was a span of 12 bases. From germline, CDR1 is SGHRS and CDR2 YFSETQ. This CDR3 comprises 16 residues. The CDR3 reads CASSFGGDLSYNEQFF. Written as DNA, the CDR3 is TGCGCCAGCAGCTTTGGAGGGGACCTCTCCTACAATGAGCAGTTCTTC.

This clonotype was counted at least ten times. The rearrangement joins TRBV20-1 to TRBJ2-5; D may correspond to TRBD1 or TRBD2 (6 bases each). The CDR3 has 15 residues. Germline CDR1 is DFQATT and CDR2 is SNEGSKA (reference sequence). V gave up 0 bases and J gave up 5 bases, with 16 bases separating them. In DNA, the CDR3 is TGCAGTGCTAGAGATCCGGGGGCCGGTTGGGAGACCCAGTACTTC. Translating it yields CSARDPGAGWETQYF.

Worth noting for this clonotype: The junction shows a germline mismatch at one end, possibly a read error. This chain uses TRBV19 with TRBJ2-1; TRBD2 agrees at 10 bases. Germline CDR1 reads LNHDA; CDR2 reads SQIVND (reference sequence). This CDR3 contains 15 residues. This CDR3 reads CDSSRPGLATLEQFF. The CDR3 DNA is TGTGACAGTAGTAGACCGGGACTAGCGACTCTTGAGCAGTTCTTC.

This clonotype occurred many times. V usage is TRBV20-1 and J usage is TRBJ2-5; TRBD1 aligns across 7 bases. The trim removed 6 bases at V and 5 bases at J, leaving 6 bases unmatched. The CDR3 has 12 amino acids. In germline, CDR1 is DFQATT, CDR2 SNEGSKA (reference sequence). This CDR3 is CSARDRRETQYF. The CDR3 DNA reads as TGCAGTGCGAGGGACAGACGGGAGACCCAGTACTTC.

Comment on this clonotype: A much larger clone lies a single base off, so this may be a read error. The chain carries TRBV19 and TRBJ2-2; 12 positions agree with TRBD2. The CDR3 loop spans 15 amino acids. Germline CDR1 reads LNHDA; CDR2 reads SQIVND (reference sequence). CDR3 sequence (DNA): TGTGCCAGTGCGCCTAGCGGGAGGGCCCCAGGGGGGCTGTTTTTT. This sequence encodes CASAPSGRAPGGLFF.

Relative to its sample, this clonotype is medium-sized. The J gene is TRBJ2-1, the V gene TRBV2, with D possibly being TRBD2 (6 bases). This CDR3 has 14 amino acids. With 10 bases removed from V and 7 bases from J, the gap between germline ends came to 20 bases. CDR1 is SNHLY and CDR2 is FYNNEI in the germline V gene. The DNA for the CDR3 is TGTGCCATCACAATTGGGAGGAGGTGGAATGAGCAGTTCTTC. Protein: CAITIGRRWNEQFF. The whole variable domain, filled in from reference TRBV2 and TRBJ2-1, reads EPEVTQTPSHQVTQMGQEVILRCVPISNHLYFYWYRQILGQKVEFLVSFYNNEISEKSEIFDDQFSVERPDGSNFTLKIRSTKLEDSAMYFCAITIGRRWNEQFFGPGTRLTVL.

In this sample, this clonotype turned up many times. The V call is TRBV6-6, the J call TRBJ1-5, with D uncertain. The V gene's germline CDR1 is MNHNY and CDR2 SVGAGI (reference sequence). CDR3 size: 13 residues. With 7 bases removed from V and 7 bases from J, the gap between germline ends came to 14 bases. The CDR3, as DNA: TGTGCCAGCACTTGGAATGGCGGGCAGCCCCAGCATTTT. This sequence encodes CASTWNGGQPQHF.

On this clonotype: A clone one base away is much larger, so this may be a read error. The rearrangement joins TRBV28 to TRBJ2-5; 7 bases agree with TRBD1. The V and J ends lost 8 bases and 3 bases, in that order; junction bases with no gene match: 12. The germline CDR1 and CDR2 sequences are MDHEN and SYDVKM. The CDR3 covers 15 residues. The CDR3, as DNA: TGTGCCAGCCCTGACACAGGGGCTACCAAAGAGACCCAGTACTTC. Its protein product is CASPDTGATKETQYF.

About this clonotype: A clone one base away is much larger, so this may be a read error. The CDR3 DNA is TGTGCCAGCAGTGAAGGTGGGCTCGGAAGTTACGGGCAGTACTTC. It codes for CASSEGGLGSYGQYF. The chain couples TRBV2 to TRBJ2-7; D remains ambiguous. Germline CDR1 and CDR2: SNHLY and FYNNEI. This CDR3 is 15 amino acids long.